The sequence of this T cell receptor beta chain was determined in a study of memory CD4+ T cells and cytomegalovirus serostatus. The CDR3 runs 19 residues. V lost 4 bases and J lost 9; bases outside the gene matches: 17. Germline-derived CDR1 and CDR2 are MNHNS and SASEGT. Assay: immunoSEQ multiplex PCR; the TCRdb copy retains only in-frame clones and omits some. The table lists some 50,000 clones, just over 75% of them singletons, with 1.5% to 2% in the top ten. Single viable CD3+CD4+CD8-CD45RO+ cells were sorted as the memory CD4+ T cells. CMV serostatus came from serum IgG against pp150, pp28, p38, p52.

This TCR came from an adult in good health and CMV-seronegative. V is TRBV6-1 and J is TRBJ2-2, with 13 bases identical to TRBD2. Sequencing was performed on memory CD4+ T cells from blood. CDR3 in DNA: TGTGCCAGCAGTGCCCGACTAGCGGGGGGACGAGGTCTGTTAAGGGAGCTGTTTTTT. Its protein is CASSARLAGGRGLLRELFF.